The present T cell receptor beta chain was sequenced within a study of T-cell reconstitution after alpha-beta-depleted transplantation in children. The table lists this clonotype with a few counts. J lost 8 bases, V lost 8 bases, and 5 bases had no gene match. CDR3 length equals 10 residues. Per germline, CDR1 DFQATT and CDR2 SNEGSKA (reference sequence). Researchers prepared the TCRbeta library using unique molecular identifiers, the study reports. TCRdb re-called the PCR reads with MiXCR, one entry per CDR3 protein. The sample gives some 640,000 distinct CDR3 sequences, approximately 17% of which show up once; 1.1% is in the top ten.

The clonotype originates from a human donor who donated a stem cell graft to a child with acute myeloid leukemia. The chain joins TRBV20-1 to TRBJ1-1, with 7 bases matching TRBD1. Source: PBMCs from the stem cell graft donor, taken from the stem cell graft. CDR3 sequence reads: CSHRQGEAFF. In DNA form, the CDR3 reads TGCAGTCACCGACAGGGCGAAGCTTTCTTT.